Listed below are T cell receptor beta chains from one sample, sequenced in a study of Ad26.COV2.S vaccination and SARS-CoV-2 variants. The protocol was immunoSEQ multiplex PCR, while the TCRdb copy is restricted to in-frame clones and leaves out a portion. The sample records a few hundred thousand clones, approximately 87% being singletons. The source was peripheral blood, collected in a trial of Ad26.COV2.S vaccine versus placebo. All receptors come from a person between 18 and 60 years old who received the Ad26.COV2.S COVID-19 vaccine or a placebo. The CDR3 runs from the conserved cysteine through the conserved F or W. A D gene is named only where the DNA matches it firmly. Size is omitted from some rows. Given values are once, few, many or a class for expanded clones.

v_gene	d_gene	j_gene	abundance	CDR3aa	CDR3nt
TRBV9	-	TRBJ2-1	once	CASSVTLGPSDYNEQFF	TGTGCCAGCAGCGTAACATTGGGGCCCTCGGACTACAATGAGCAGTTCTTC
TRBV7-3	-	TRBJ1-2	-	CASSPGGESSVRGYTF	TGTGCCAGCAGCCCCGGGGGGGAGTCCTCAGTGAGGGGCTACACCTTC
TRBV6-5	-	TRBJ2-7	-	CASSYSTSYYEQYF	TGTGCCAGCAGTTACTCGACTTCCTACTACGAGCAGTACTTC
TRBV3-1/TRBV3-2	-	TRBJ2-5	-	CASSLRGYQETQYF	TGTGCCAGCAGCCTACGGGGGTACCAAGAGACCCAGTACTTC
TRBV7-3	-	TRBJ2-3	-	CASSASTDTQYF	TGTGCCAGCAGTGCCAGCACAGATACGCAGTATTTT
TRBV19	TRBD2	TRBJ2-3	-	CASSIGAGGDGYTQYF	TGTGCCAGTAGTATAGGAGCGGGGGGCGACGGGTATACGCAGTATTTT
TRBV2	-	TRBJ2-3	-	CASSGLEGTDTQYF	TGTGCCAGCAGTGGGCTAGAAGGGACAGATACGCAGTATTTT
TRBV11-1	-	TRBJ1-1	-	CASSLSGGNTEAFF	TGTGCCAGCAGCTTATCCGGGGGGAACACTGAAGCTTTCTTT
TRBV27	-	TRBJ1-1	-	CASSLVLGNTEAFF	TGTGCCAGCAGTTTGGTCCTTGGGAACACTGAAGCTTTCTTT
TRBV7-8	-	TRBJ1-1	once	CASSLDWTTEAFF	TGTGCCAGCAGCTTAGATTGGACCACTGAAGCTTTCTTT
TRBV28	TRBD1	TRBJ2-7	-	CASSLFSRGPYEQYF	TGTGCCAGCAGTTTATTCTCGAGGGGGCCCTACGAGCAGTACTTC
TRBV25-1	TRBD1	TRBJ2-5	-	CASSEWTGGEETQYF	TGTGCCAGCAGTGAATGGACAGGGGGGGAAGAGACCCAGTACTTC
TRBV7-9	-	TRBJ1-6	once	CASSVGDSPLHF	TGTGCCAGCAGCGTGGGGGATTCACCCCTCCACTTT
TRBV4-1	-	TRBJ2-6	-	CASSALPRERDLTF	TGCGCCAGCAGCGCCCTCCCCAGGGAGAGAGACCTGACTTTC
TRBV27	TRBD1	TRBJ1-1	-	CASSTQIRGRGTEAFF	TGTGCCAGCAGCACCCAGATCAGGGGGCGAGGAACTGAAGCTTTCTTT
TRBV18	TRBD2	TRBJ2-3	-	CASSPQRGGQFPDTQYF	TGTGCCAGCTCACCACAGCGGGGGGGCCAGTTCCCAGATACGCAGTATTTT
TRBV19	TRBD1	TRBJ1-1	-	CASSIPGQGNTEAFF	TGTGCCAGTAGTATACCGGGACAGGGTAACACTGAAGCTTTCTTT
TRBV6-2/TRBV6-3	-	TRBJ1-2	-	CASSYPGSGYGYTF	TGTGCCAGCAGTTACCCAGGGAGTGGGTATGGCTACACCTTC
TRBV5-6	-	TRBJ2-2	once	CASSLELDTGELFF	TGTGCCAGCAGCTTGGAGCTAGACACCGGGGAGCTGTTTTTT
TRBV29-1	TRBD1	TRBJ1-1	-	CSVDSGQGTAEAFF	TGCAGCGTTGACTCTGGACAGGGTACCGCTGAAGCTTTCTTT
TRBV3-1/TRBV3-2	-	TRBJ1-2	-	CATYWGGASNGYTF	TGTGCCACCTACTGGGGGGGGGCATCAAATGGCTACACCTTC
TRBV30	TRBD2	TRBJ2-5	-	CALAGGVTQYF	TGTGCCCTAGCGGGGGGTGTGACCCAGTACTTC
TRBV4-3	TRBD2	TRBJ2-7	few	CASSQDPGLAGREQYF	TGCGCCAGCAGCCAAGATCCCGGACTAGCGGGGCGGGAGCAGTACTTC
TRBV2	-	TRBJ2-1	-	CASSDRPLWEQFF	TGTGCCAGCAGTGACCGGCCCCTCTGGGAGCAGTTCTTC
TRBV9	-	TRBJ2-5	-	CASSVGGGHGETQYF	TGTGCCAGCAGCGTAGGGGGGGGGCACGGAGAGACCCAGTACTTC
TRBV5-5	-	TRBJ2-7	-	CASSLREQVYEQYF	TGTGCCAGCAGCTTGCGTGAACAGGTCTACGAGCAGTACTTC
TRBV5-1	-	TRBJ1-4	-	CASSLGEPGEKLFF	TGCGCCAGCAGCTTGGGGGAGCCGGGAGAAAAACTGTTTTTT
TRBV7-8	-	TRBJ1-1	-	CASSPPGGIAYTEAFF	TGTGCCAGCAGCCCCCCGGGGGGGATTGCGTACACTGAAGCTTTCTTT
TRBV29-1	TRBD1	TRBJ1-1	-	CSVGDRGLNTEAFF	TGCAGCGTGGGCGACAGGGGGCTGAACACTGAAGCTTTCTTT
TRBV7-7	TRBD1	TRBJ2-1	-	CASSPRDSTYNEQFF	TGTGCTAGCAGCCCCCGGGACAGCACCTACAATGAGCAGTTCTTC
TRBV5-6	-	TRBJ2-5	-	CASSLRGVQETQYF	TGTGCCAGCAGCTTGCGTGGAGTGCAAGAGACCCAGTACTTC
TRBV11-1	-	TRBJ1-1	-	CASSQTYTEAFF	TGTGCCAGCAGCCAGACATACACTGAAGCTTTCTTT
TRBV4-3	-	TRBJ2-3	once	CASSQVSDASTDTQYF	TGCGCCAGCAGCCAAGTATCGGACGCCTCCACAGATACGCAGTATTTT
TRBV20-1	-	TRBJ1-6	-	CSASTALLNSPLHF	TGCAGTGCTAGTACGGCCTTGTTGAATTCACCCCTCCACTTT
TRBV7-9	TRBD1	TRBJ2-5	-	CASSLRTGWSLQETQYF	TGTGCCAGCAGCTTAAGGACAGGGTGGTCGTTACAAGAGACCCAGTACTTC
TRBV7-8	TRBD1	TRBJ1-4	-	CASSLVPGGREKLFF	TGTGCCAGCAGCTTAGTCCCAGGGGGAAGGGAAAAACTGTTTTTT
TRBV27	TRBD2	TRBJ2-7	-	CASSSGASGGAYEQYF	TGTGCCAGCAGTTCGGGGGCCAGCGGGGGGGCCTACGAGCAGTACTTC
TRBV5-1	-	TRBJ2-1	-	CASSLFGRDYNEQFF	TGCGCCAGCAGCTTGTTCGGCAGGGACTACAATGAGCAGTTCTTC
TRBV5-1	TRBD2	TRBJ2-1	-	CASSLAPAGGDNEQFF	TGCGCCAGCAGCTTGGCTCCAGCGGGGGGCGACAATGAGCAGTTCTTC
TRBV30	-	TRBJ1-6	-	CAWSGIALGGSPLHF	TGTGCCTGGAGTGGGATCGCCCTTGGGGGTTCACCCCTCCACTTT
TRBV2	-	TRBJ1-2	once	CASSESHGGYGYTF	TGTGCCAGCAGTGAATCCCATGGGGGCTATGGCTACACCTTC
TRBV10-3	TRBD1	TRBJ1-1	-	CAIGGQGTNTEAFF	TGTGCCATCGGGGGACAGGGGACTAACACTGAAGCTTTCTTT
TRBV10-3	-	TRBJ2-3	once	CAISWGRDTDTQYF	TGTGCCATCAGCTGGGGCAGAGACACAGATACGCAGTATTTT
TRBV29-1	-	TRBJ2-7	-	CSVYGEGGVAYEQYF	TGCAGCGTTTATGGTGAGGGTGGGGTAGCCTACGAGCAGTACTTC
TRBV7-2	-	TRBJ2-3	few	CASSPGPKNRYF	TGTGCCAGCAGCCCGGGACCGAAGAATCGGTATTTT
TRBV28	-	TRBJ1-5	-	CAYAAARGQPQHF	TGTGCCTATGCGGCCGCCCGGGGGCAGCCCCAGCATTTT
TRBV4-3	-	TRBJ1-4	-	CASSQVRWRREKLFF	TGCGCCAGCAGCCAAGTACGGTGGCGGCGAGAAAAACTGTTTTTT
TRBV5-4	TRBD2	TRBJ2-7	-	CASSSGRLAGGEQYF	TGTGCCAGCAGCTCCGGGCGGCTAGCGGGGGGGGAGCAGTACTTC
TRBV19	-	TRBJ2-2	-	CASSMVPPTGELFF	TGTGCCAGTAGTATGGTCCCTCCGACCGGGGAGCTGTTTTTT
TRBV7-9	-	TRBJ2-1	-	CASSFSSGVNEQFF	TGTGCCAGCAGCTTCAGTTCAGGAGTCAATGAGCAGTTCTTC
TRBV5-6	-	TRBJ2-3	-	CASSYSGERFTDTQYF	TGTGCCAGCAGCTACTCGGGGGAACGTTTCACAGATACGCAGTATTTT
TRBV5-6	-	TRBJ2-5	-	CASSLGPHQETQYF	TGTGCCAGCAGCTTGGGACCGCACCAAGAGACCCAGTACTTC
TRBV9	-	TRBJ2-3	-	CASRRAVTSTDTQYF	TGTGCCAGCAGGAGAGCGGTAACTAGCACAGATACGCAGTATTTT
TRBV12-3/TRBV12-4	-	TRBJ2-7	-	CASSLEGQAYF	TGTGCCAGCAGTTTAGAGGGGCAGGCGTACTTC
TRBV11-2	-	TRBJ1-2	-	CASTLGWGYTF	TGTGCCAGCACCTTGGGCTGGGGCTACACCTTC